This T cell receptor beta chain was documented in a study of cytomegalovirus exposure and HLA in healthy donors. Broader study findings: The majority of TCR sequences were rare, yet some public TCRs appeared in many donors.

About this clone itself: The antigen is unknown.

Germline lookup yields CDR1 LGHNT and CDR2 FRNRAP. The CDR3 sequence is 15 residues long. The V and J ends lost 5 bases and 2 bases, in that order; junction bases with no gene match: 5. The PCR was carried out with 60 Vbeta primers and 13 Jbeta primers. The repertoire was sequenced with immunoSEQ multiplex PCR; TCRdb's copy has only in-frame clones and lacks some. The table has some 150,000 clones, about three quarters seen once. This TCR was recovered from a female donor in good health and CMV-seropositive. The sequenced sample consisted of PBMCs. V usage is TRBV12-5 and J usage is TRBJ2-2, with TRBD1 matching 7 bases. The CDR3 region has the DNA TGTGCTAGTGGTCAGCACAGGGGCAACACCGGGGAGCTGTTTTTT. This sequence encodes CASGQHRGNTGELFF.